These 13 T cell receptor beta chains were all obtained from the same sample, sequenced in a study of long-term antiretroviral therapy in people with HIV. Assay version v3.0 of immunoSEQ was used, and it was run at survey level. Measured with immunoSEQ multiplex PCR; TCRdb has only the in-frame clones, and not every one. The sample contains approximately 18,000 clones, roughly 92% of which appear only once. The material was unsorted PBMCs, obtained 0.6 years after starting antiretroviral therapy. All receptors come from a woman between 40 and 55 years old with HIV.

The chain joins TRBV11-2 to TRBJ2-5; tentatively, D is TRBD2 (7 bases). Deletions cut 1 base from V and 5 bases from J, with 14 bases between. Germline CDR1 is SGHAT and CDR2 is FQNNGV. The CDR3 loop spans 15 amino acids. The CDR3 loop is CASSLGGGVRETQYF. The CDR3 coding sequence is TGTGCCAGCAGCTTAGGCGGGGGCGTCCGTGAGACCCAGTACTTC.

The J gene is TRBJ1-1, the V gene TRBV7-9, with TRBD1 matching 7 bases. V lost 5 bases, J lost 3 bases, and 3 bases stayed unmatched. The CDR3 runs 13 residues. Germline V lookup: CDR1 SEHNR, CDR2 FQNEAQ (reference sequence). This chain's CDR3 is CASSPRGDTEAFF. The CDR3 nucleotides are TGTGCCAGCAGCCCCAGGGGGGACACTGAAGCTTTCTTT.

This chain's CDR3 is CASSYGARDTEAFF. The CDR3 coding sequence is TGTGCCAGCAGTTACGGGGCAAGGGACACTGAAGCTTTCTTT. V usage is TRBV6-5 and J usage is TRBJ1-1; a weak D match, TRBD1 (5 bases). The CDR3 spans 14 residues. Germline CDR1 MNHEY, CDR2 SVGAGI. With 2 bases removed from V and 3 bases from J, the gap between germline ends came to 10 bases.

The V call is TRBV18, the J call TRBJ2-3; 7 bases are a match to TRBD2. The CDR3 loop spans 16 amino acids. The trim removed 4 bases at V and 2 bases at J, leaving 9 bases unmatched. CDR1 and CDR2 (germline): KGHSH, LQKENI. The CDR3 is CASSRLGRGSTDTQYF. CDR3 nucleotide sequence: TGTGCCAGCTCACGACTGGGGCGGGGGTCCACAGATACGCAGTATTTT.

This rearrangement joins TRBV18 to TRBJ1-5; possibly TRBD1 for D (5 bases). Germline V lookup: CDR1 KGHSH, CDR2 LQKENI. The V end was cut by 3 bases, the J end by 2 bases, with 8 bases between. This CDR3 comprises 14 residues. Written as DNA, the CDR3 is TGTGCCAGCTCACCGGGGGGACGCAATCAGCCCCAGCATTTT. As protein: CASSPGGRNQPQHF.

The chain uses TRBV19 and TRBJ2-4; 16 nucleotides line up with TRBD2. In germline, CDR1 is LNHDA, CDR2 SQIVND (reference sequence). Trimming at V came to 7 bases and at J to 5 bases, leaving 14 bases not matched to a gene. The CDR3 runs 19 residues. The CDR3 DNA sequence: TGTGCCAGTAAACCGGTTCTGGGACTAGCGGGGGGGCCGGAAAACATTCAGTACTTC. Translating gives CASKPVLGLAGGPENIQYF.

The genes are TRBV14 and TRBJ2-2, with a tentative D call TRBD1 (5 bases). Trimming took 6 bases from V and 2 from J, leaving 16 bases between them. This CDR3 region has 16 residues. Germline V gene data show CDR1 as SGHDN and CDR2 as FVKESK. The CDR3 sequence is CASRSDRPANTGELFF. The CDR3 DNA is TGTGCCAGCAGGTCCGACAGACCCGCAAACACCGGGGAGCTGTTTTTT.

The CDR3 DNA reads as TGCGCCAGCAGTCAACAGGGATCTTCCACTGAAGCTTTCTTT. Protein: CASSQQGSSTEAFF. The chain couples TRBV4-3 to TRBJ1-1, with TRBD1 as a possible D gene (6 bases). The germline CDR1 and CDR2 sequences are LGHNA and YSLEER. This CDR3 comprises 14 residues. Trimming pared 6 bases from V and 4 bases from J, leaving 15 bases between.

The chain links TRBV25-1 to TRBJ2-7, with D possibly being TRBD1 or TRBD2 (5 bases each). Germline V gene lookup returns CDR1 MGHDK and CDR2 SYGVNS. There are 14 residues in the CDR3. Trimming left V 1 base short and J 5 bases short, with 12 bases between. This CDR3 reads CASSEFTGADEQYF. DNA of the CDR3: TGTGCCAGCAGTGAATTCACCGGGGCCGACGAGCAGTACTTC.

V gene TRBV5-1 combines with J gene TRBJ1-2; the D is unclear. Between the trimmed V and J ends, which lost 4 bases and 1 base, there was a span of 11 bases. CDR1 is SGHRS, CDR2 YFSETQ, per germline. CDR3 length: 14 amino acids. The DNA for the CDR3 is TGCGCCAGCAGCCCCTCCGGCGGTAACTATGGCTACACCTTC. Its translation: CASSPSGGNYGYTF.

This sequence joins TRBV29-1 and TRBJ2-7; 11 bases match TRBD1. Germline V gene lookup returns CDR1 SQVTM and CDR2 ANQGSEA. CDR3 size: 16 residues. Germline trimming cut 1 base from V and 2 bases from J; bases unmatched to any gene: 7. The CDR3 DNA reads TGCAGCGTTGAAGTACCGGGACAGGGGGTAACCTACGAGCAGTACTTC. Translation gives CSVEVPGQGVTYEQYF.

The gene calls are TRBV4-1 and TRBJ2-7; 8 positions agree with TRBD1. CDR3 length equals 16 residues. V lost 1 base and J lost 6; bases outside the gene matches: 11. Germline CDR1 reads MGHRA; CDR2 reads YSYEKL. The CDR3 reads CASSQVPGQGNSEQYF. Written as DNA, the CDR3 is TGCGCCAGCAGCCAAGTTCCAGGACAGGGTAATTCCGAGCAGTACTTC.

The gene calls are TRBV7-9 and TRBJ2-5; D possibly corresponds to TRBD2 (5 bases). The V and J ends lost 2 bases and 1 base respectively, with 11 bases between them. The CDR3 totals 15 residues. Per the germline V gene, CDR1 is SEHNR and CDR2 is FQNEAQ (reference sequence). The CDR3 sequence: CASSLSPRGQETQYF. The DNA for the CDR3 is TGTGCCAGCAGCTTATCCCCACGGGGCCAAGAGACCCAGTACTTC.